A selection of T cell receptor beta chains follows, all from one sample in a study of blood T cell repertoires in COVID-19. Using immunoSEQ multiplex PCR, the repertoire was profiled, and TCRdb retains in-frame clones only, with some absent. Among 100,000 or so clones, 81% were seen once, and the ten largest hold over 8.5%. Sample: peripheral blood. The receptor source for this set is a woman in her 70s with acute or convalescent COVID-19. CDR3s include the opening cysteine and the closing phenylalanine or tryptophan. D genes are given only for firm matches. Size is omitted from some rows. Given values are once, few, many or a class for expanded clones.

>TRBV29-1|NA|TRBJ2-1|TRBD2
CSVLLAGGSNEQFF
TGCAGCGTGTTACTAGCGGGAGGAAGCAATGAGCAGTTCTTC
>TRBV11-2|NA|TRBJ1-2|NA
CASSFPGQSSKNFF
TGTGCCAGCAGCTTTCCTGGACAGTCTTCGAAGAACTTCTTC
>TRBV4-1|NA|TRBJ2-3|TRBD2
CASSRGRETRYTDTQYF
TGCGCCAGCAGCCGAGGGAGGGAGACTAGATACACAGATACGCAGTATTTT
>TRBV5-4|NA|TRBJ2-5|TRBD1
CASSDGTGGYGETQYF
TGTGCCAGCAGCGACGGGACAGGGGGCTATGGAGAGACCCAGTACTTC
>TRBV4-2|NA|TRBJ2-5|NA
CASSQTRLVETQYF
TGTGCCAGCAGCCAGACCCGACTGGTAGAGACCCAGTACTTC
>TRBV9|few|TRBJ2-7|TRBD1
CASSEGQGSEQYF
TGTGCCAGCAGCGAGGGACAGGGGTCCGAGCAGTACTTC
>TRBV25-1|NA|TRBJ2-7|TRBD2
CASRLAGGFDEQYF
TGTGCCAGCAGGCTAGCGGGAGGTTTCGACGAGCAGTACTTC
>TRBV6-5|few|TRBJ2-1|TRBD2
CASSHPGLAGGGQFF
TGTGCCAGCAGCCACCCGGGACTAGCGGGAGGCGGGCAGTTCTTC
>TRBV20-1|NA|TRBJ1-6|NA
CSASPGPGDSPLHF
TGCAGTGCTAGTCCAGGGCCAGGGGATTCACCCCTCCACTTT
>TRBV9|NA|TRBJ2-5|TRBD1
CASSFPTGGSETQYF
TGTGCCAGCAGCTTTCCGACAGGGGGCAGTGAGACCCAGTACTTC
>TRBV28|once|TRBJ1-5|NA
CASTSWGRPNSNQPQHF
TGTGCCAGCACCTCTTGGGGCAGACCTAATAGCAATCAGCCCCAGCATTTT
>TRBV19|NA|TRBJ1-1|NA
CASSITTEAFF
TGTGCCAGTAGTATTACAACTGAAGCTTTCTTT
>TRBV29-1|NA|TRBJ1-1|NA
CSAVTPGEAFF
TGCAGCGCCGTTACTCCGGGGGAAGCTTTCTTT
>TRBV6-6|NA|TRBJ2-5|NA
CASSYPARGAQETQYF
TGTGCCAGCAGTTACCCGGCCAGGGGAGCCCAAGAGACCCAGTACTTC
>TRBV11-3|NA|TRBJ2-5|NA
CASSLTGTPQETQYF
TGTGCCAGCAGCTTAACCGGGACACCCCAAGAGACCCAGTACTTC
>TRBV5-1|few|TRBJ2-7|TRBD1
CASSQRQGPPFSYEQYF
TGCGCCAGCAGCCAAAGACAGGGGCCACCGTTTTCCTACGAGCAGTACTTC
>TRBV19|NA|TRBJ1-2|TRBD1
CASSIPRTGGRSYTF
TGTGCCAGTAGTATCCCTCGGACAGGGGGCAGGAGCTACACCTTC
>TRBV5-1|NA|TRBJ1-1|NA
CASSLDRPNTEAFF
TGCGCCAGCAGCTTGGACAGGCCGAACACTGAAGCTTTCTTT
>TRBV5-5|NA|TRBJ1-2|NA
CASSLRGSNYGYTF
TGTGCCAGCAGCTTGAGGGGTTCGAACTATGGCTACACCTTC
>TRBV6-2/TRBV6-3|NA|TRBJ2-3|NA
CASSWAGRDTQYF
TGTGCCAGCAGTTGGGCAGGGAGGGATACGCAGTATTTT
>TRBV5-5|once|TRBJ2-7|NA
CASSLWGDSSYEQYF
TGTGCCAGCAGCTTGTGGGGGGACAGCTCCTACGAGCAGTACTTC
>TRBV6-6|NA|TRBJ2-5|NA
CASSPGTFQETQYF
TGTGCCAGCAGCCCCGGGACTTTTCAAGAGACCCAGTACTTC
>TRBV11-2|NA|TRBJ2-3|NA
CASSLERTSTQYF
TGTGCCAGCAGCTTAGAAAGAACCAGTACGCAGTATTTT
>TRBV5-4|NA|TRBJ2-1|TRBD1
CASSLGDRDNNEQFF
TGTGCCAGCAGCTTGGGGGACAGGGACAACAATGAGCAGTTCTTC